What follows are 18 T cell receptor beta chains derived from one specimen sequenced in a study of OX40 agonist ivuxolimab in advanced cancers. The repertoire was sequenced with immunoSEQ multiplex PCR; TCRdb's copy has only in-frame clones and lacks some. The sample has approximately 80,000 clones, around 92% seen once. Source: CD4+ or CD8+ T cells sorted from blood, taken in a trial of the OX40 agonist ivuxolimab. The receptors come from an adult with an advanced solid tumor such as melanoma, head and neck, liver or kidney cancer.

The rearrangement joins TRBV5-1 to TRBJ1-4; a possible D gene is TRBD1 (5 bases). CDR1 is SGHRS and CDR2 is YFSETQ in the germline V gene. Between the trimmed V and J ends, which lost 4 bases and 11 bases, there was a span of 15 bases. The CDR3 is 13 amino acids. The CDR3 sequence: CASSPDSRGKLFF. For the CDR3, the DNA is TGCGCCAGCAGCCCGGACTCCCGGGGGAAACTGTTTTTT.

The chain has TRBV19 and TRBJ1-1; the match to TRBD1 covers 7 bases. Losses at the gene ends were 4 bases for V and 4 bases for J; bases not matched to a gene: 6. The CDR3 loop spans 14 amino acids. Per germline, CDR1 LNHDA and CDR2 SQIVND (reference sequence). DNA for the CDR3: TGTGCCAGTAGTACACAGGGGATGGGCACTGAAGCTTTCTTT. Encoded protein: CASSTQGMGTEAFF.

This clone showed up just once. V gene TRBV6-5 combines with J gene TRBJ2-2; D may be TRBD2 (5 bases). V dropped 4 bases and J dropped 0 bases, with 9 bases sitting between them. This CDR3 region has 15 residues. Germline assignment: CDR1 MNHEY and CDR2 SVGAGI. The chain's CDR3 is CASSLSSPNTGELFF. The DNA of the CDR3 is TGTGCCAGCAGTTTGTCTAGCCCGAACACCGGGGAGCTGTTTTTT.

CDR3 sequence: CAIIPGPTGELFF. For the CDR3, the DNA is TGTGCCATCATACCGGGGCCCACCGGGGAGCTGTTTTTT. The gene calls are TRBV10-3 and TRBJ2-2; tentatively, D is TRBD1 or TRBD2 (5 bases each). From germline, CDR1 is ENHRY and CDR2 SYGVKD. This CDR3 is 13 amino acids long. V lost 7 bases and J 4 bases, leaving 10 bases between the germline ends.

This chain connects TRBV5-4 to TRBJ1-1; D call uncertain. Trimming took off 9 bases at V and 5 bases at J, with 26 bases between the two ends. This CDR3 contains 16 residues. CDR1 and CDR2 from the germline V gene are SGHNT and YYREEE (reference sequence). For the CDR3, the DNA is TGTGCCACCCATTTTGGTACCAGCCCCCAGGAGACTGAAGCTTTCTTT. It translates to CATHFGTSPQETEAFF. Based on the CDR3 plus reference TRBV5-4 and TRBJ1-1, the full variable domain is ETGVTQSPTHLIKTRGQQVTLRCSSQSGHNTVSWYQQALGQGPQFIFQYYREEENGRGNFPPRFSGLQFPNYSSELNVNALELDDSALYLCATHFGTSPQETEAFFGQGTRLTVV.

The genes are TRBV5-1 and TRBJ1-4; D remains ambiguous. Trimming shortened V by 0 bases and J by 0 bases, and 9 bases separated the two germline ends. Looked up from germline, CDR1 is SGHRS and CDR2 is YFSETQ. The CDR3 is 16 residues long. CDR3 nucleotides: TGCGCCAGCAGCTTGGACTACCAGGCAACTAATGAAAAACTGTTTTTT. Encoded protein: CASSLDYQATNEKLFF.

Regarding this clone: This CDR3 is also generated by other DNA sequences in the sample. The chain recombines TRBV20-1 with TRBJ2-5, with D hard to call. Between the trimmed V and J ends, which lost 1 base and 5 bases, there was a span of 5 bases. CDR3 size: 11 residues. Germline CDR1 reads DFQATT; CDR2 reads SNEGSKA (reference sequence). CDR3 coding DNA: TGCAGTGCTAGAGTGGGGGAGACCCAGTACTTC. Protein sequence: CSARVGETQYF.

This sequence joins TRBV18 and TRBJ2-6, with 10 positions matching TRBD2. The V and J ends lost 3 bases and 0 bases, in that order; junction bases with no gene match: 5. CDR1 is KGHSH and CDR2 is LQKENI in the germline V gene. The CDR3 has 18 amino acids. CDR3 loop: CASSPLASGSSGANVLTF. CDR3 in DNA: TGTGCCAGCTCACCTTTGGCTAGCGGGAGCTCTGGGGCCAACGTCCTGACTTTC.

The V call is TRBV7-3, the J call TRBJ2-7; D may correspond to TRBD1 or TRBD2 (5 bases each). CDR3 length: 17 residues. The V gene lost 6 bases and the J gene lost 1 base, with 22 bases spanning the gap. CDR1 is SGHTA and CDR2 is FQGTGA in the germline V gene. As DNA, the CDR3 is TGTGCCAGCAGGCATCTAAGGGACGCAGGACGGTCCTACGAGCAGTACTTC. Translated: CASRHLRDAGRSYEQYF.

This chain joins TRBV2 and TRBJ2-1; the D is unclear. V shed 1 base and J shed 7 bases, with 11 bases lying between them. This CDR3 region has 14 residues. Germline values: CDR1 SNHLY, CDR2 FYNNEI. CDR3 region: CASSEGTIGNEQFF. CDR3 nucleotide sequence: TGTGCCAGCAGTGAAGGGACCATTGGGAATGAGCAGTTCTTC.

The CDR3 region is CASSPRQGINEQYF. DNA of the CDR3: TGTGCCAGCAGCCCAAGACAGGGGATCAACGAGCAGTACTTC. This chain connects TRBV9 to TRBJ2-7, with 8 bases fitting TRBD1. CDR1 and CDR2 (germline): SGDLS, YYNGEE. The CDR3 runs 14 residues. Germline trimming cut 4 bases from V and 5 bases from J; bases unmatched to any gene: 8.

This sequence joins TRBV30 and TRBJ2-5, with 10 bases identical to TRBD1. V shed 3 bases and J 4 bases; nucleotides not matched to a gene: 5. The CDR3 consists of 14 residues. Germline CDR1 reads GTSNPN; CDR2 reads SVGIG (reference sequence). This CDR3 reads CAWSSDRGRETQYF. DNA of the CDR3: TGTGCCTGGAGCTCCGACAGGGGGCGAGAGACCCAGTACTTC.

The V and J genes are TRBV5-1 and TRBJ2-2, with a tentative D call TRBD2 (5 bases). The CDR3 is made up of 15 amino acids. V was clipped by 0 bases and J by 8 bases, with 14 bases between them. Germline-derived CDR1 and CDR2 are SGHRS and YFSETQ. This CDR3 reads CASSLEGAGIGELFF. The CDR3 DNA reads TGCGCCAGCAGCTTGGAGGGAGCCGGTATTGGGGAGCTGTTTTTT.

The chain couples TRBV5-1 to TRBJ1-4, with TRBD1 as a possible D gene (5 bases). Trimming stripped 6 bases from V and 4 bases from J, with 25 bases between. This CDR3 is 18 amino acids long. Looked up from germline, CDR1 is SGHRS and CDR2 is YFSETQ. The CDR3 reads CASKTGALQMGHNEKLFF. For the CDR3, the DNA is TGCGCCAGCAAAACGGGCGCCCTTCAGATGGGGCATAATGAAAAACTGTTTTTT.

This clone is a singleton in its sample. The V gene is TRBV9, the J gene TRBJ2-3; 8 bases are shared with TRBD1. The CDR3 spans 15 residues. CDR1 and CDR2 (germline): SGDLS, YYNGEE. The V gene end was trimmed by 4 bases and the J gene end by 2 bases; junction bases not matched to a gene: 6. Written as DNA, the CDR3 is TGTGCCAGCAGCATTCGACAGGGGCCCACAGATACGCAGTATTTT. This sequence encodes CASSIRQGPTDTQYF.

V gene TRBV5-1 combines with J gene TRBJ2-7, with 8 bases that match TRBD1. The ends lost 4 bases at V and 6 bases at J; junction bases unmatched: 6. This CDR3 region has 13 residues. CDR1 SGHRS and CDR2 YFSETQ come from the germline V gene. Here the CDR3 reads CASSPDRGFEQYF. The CDR3 nucleotides are TGCGCCAGCAGCCCAGACAGGGGATTCGAGCAGTACTTC.

V gene TRBV19 combines with J gene TRBJ2-3; D is undetermined. The germline V gene has CDR1 LNHDA and CDR2 SQIVND (reference sequence). The CDR3 contains 16 residues. Trimming took 0 bases from V and 2 from J, leaving 12 bases between them. CDR3 DNA sequence: TGTGCCAGTAGTATAGATAGGCCACCAAACACAGATACGCAGTATTTT. The encoded protein is CASSIDRPPNTDTQYF. Looking up the rest from reference TRBV19 and TRBJ2-3 gives the full variable domain: DGGITQSPKYLFRKEGQNVTLSCEQNLNHDAMYWYRQDPGQGLRLIYYSQIVNDFQKGDIAEGYSVSREKKESFPLTVTSAQKNPTAFYLCASSIDRPPNTDTQYFGPGTRLTVL.

The V call is TRBV10-1, the J call TRBJ2-5; 9 nucleotides agree with TRBD2. The J segment lost 1 base and the V segment lost 3 bases, leaving 6 bases of the junction unmatched. The CDR3 is made up of 16 amino acids. CDR1 and CDR2 (germline): WNHNN, SYGVQD (reference sequence). This CDR3 reads CASSDVTSGSQETQYF. Here the CDR3 DNA reads TGCGCCAGCAGTGATGTGACTAGCGGATCCCAAGAGACCCAGTACTTC.